This paragraph reports one T cell receptor beta chain. Antigen unknown. Unique molecular identifiers tagged the TCRbeta library. TCRdb itself ran the PCR reads through MiXCR, one entry per CDR3 protein. The sample lists about 460,000 distinct CDR3 sequences, roughly 11% occurring once. The CDR3 has 16 amino acids. Germline CDR1 SGHRS, CDR2 YFSETQ. The junction had 8 bases not matched to a gene; V was cut back by 1 base and J by 3 bases. This record comes from a study of T-cell reconstitution after alpha-beta-depleted transplantation in children. Study conclusions and caveats: By one year post-transplant, T-cell counts and diversity largely arose from T cells that were newly produced.

The chain has TRBV5-1 and TRBJ2-3; 7 nucleotides agree with TRBD2. The starting material was PBMCs, mostly from graft donor cells, obtained 180 days after TCRalphabeta/CD19-depleted stem cell transplant. This TCR was recovered from a female patient aged 2-15 years who had a stem cell transplant for aplastic anemia, so the T cells may come from the graft donor. The CDR3 sequence is CASSLRREGRTDTQYF. CDR3 DNA sequence: TGCGCCAGCAGCTTGAGGAGGGAGGGCCGAACAGATACGCAGTATTTT.